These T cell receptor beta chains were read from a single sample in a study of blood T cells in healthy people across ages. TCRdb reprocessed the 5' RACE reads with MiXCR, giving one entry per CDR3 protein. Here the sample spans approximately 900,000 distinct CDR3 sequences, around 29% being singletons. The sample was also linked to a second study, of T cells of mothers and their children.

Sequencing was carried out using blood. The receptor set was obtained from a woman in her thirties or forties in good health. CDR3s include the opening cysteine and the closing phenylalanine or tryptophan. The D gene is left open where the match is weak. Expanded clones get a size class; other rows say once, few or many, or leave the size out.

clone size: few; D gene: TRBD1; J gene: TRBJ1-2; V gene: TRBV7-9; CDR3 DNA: TGTGCCAGCAGCTCAGAGACAGGGTCTAACTATGGCTACACCTTC; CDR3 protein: CASSSETGSNYGYTF
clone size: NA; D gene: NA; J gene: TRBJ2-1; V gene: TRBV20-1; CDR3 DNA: TGCAGTGCTATCGGGGAATTCGCCAATGAGCAGTTCTTC; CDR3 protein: CSAIGEFANEQFF
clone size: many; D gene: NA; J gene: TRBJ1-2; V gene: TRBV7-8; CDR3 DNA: TGTGCCAGCAGCTTATATACTGGCCTACAGGGTAACTATGGCTACACCTTC; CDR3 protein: CASSLYTGLQGNYGYTF
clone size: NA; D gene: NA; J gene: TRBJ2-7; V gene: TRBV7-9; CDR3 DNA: TGTGCCAGCAGCCCCTCCCGGGGGAAACTATCCTACGAGCAGTACTTC; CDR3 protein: CASSPSRGKLSYEQYF
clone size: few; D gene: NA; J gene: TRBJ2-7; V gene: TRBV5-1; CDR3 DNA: TGCGCCAGCAGTACAGGGTCGATCTCCTACGAGCAGTACTTC; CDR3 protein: CASSTGSISYEQYF
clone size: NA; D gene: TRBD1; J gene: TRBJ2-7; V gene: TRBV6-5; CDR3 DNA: TGTGCCGGCAGTTACCCGACAGGGGGCTCCACCTGCGAGCAGTACTTC; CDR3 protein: CAGSYPTGGSTCEQYF
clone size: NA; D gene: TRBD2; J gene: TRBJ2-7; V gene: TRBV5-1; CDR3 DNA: TGCGCCAGCAGCTTGAGGGCTAGCGGGGGCCACTGCGAGCAGTACTTC; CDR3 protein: CASSLRASGGHCEQYF
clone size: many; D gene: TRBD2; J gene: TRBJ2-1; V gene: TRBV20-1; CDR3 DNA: TGCAGTGCTAGAGATGGGGCTAGCGGGGGGAATGAGCAGTTCTTC; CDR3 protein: CSARDGASGGNEQFF
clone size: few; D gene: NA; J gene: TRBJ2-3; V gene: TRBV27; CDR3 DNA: TGTGCCAGCAGGGATCCCACAGATACGCAGTATTTT; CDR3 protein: CASRDPTDTQYF
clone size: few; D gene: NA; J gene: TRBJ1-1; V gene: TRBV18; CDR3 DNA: TGTGCCAGCTCACCATCTACGGAGAACACTGAAGCTTTCTTT; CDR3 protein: CASSPSTENTEAFF
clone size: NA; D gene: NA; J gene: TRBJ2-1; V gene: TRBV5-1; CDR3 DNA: TGCGCCAGCAGCTTGGAGGCGCATCAGGGGCACAATGAGCAGTTCTTC; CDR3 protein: CASSLEAHQGHNEQFF
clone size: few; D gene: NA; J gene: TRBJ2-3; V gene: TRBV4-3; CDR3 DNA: TGCGCCAGCAGCCAAGATCCGCTAACTACGCAGTATTTT; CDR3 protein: CASSQDPLTTQYF
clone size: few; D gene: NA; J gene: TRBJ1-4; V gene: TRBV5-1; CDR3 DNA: TGCGTCAGCAGCTTGGCCCCTTCTGGGACTAATGAAAAACTGTTTTTT; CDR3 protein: CVSSLAPSGTNEKLFF
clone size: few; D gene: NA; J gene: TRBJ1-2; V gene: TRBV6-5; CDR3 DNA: TGTGCCAGCAGTTACGGCCCCAGGGGTAGCAATGGCTACACCTTC; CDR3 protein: CASSYGPRGSNGYTF
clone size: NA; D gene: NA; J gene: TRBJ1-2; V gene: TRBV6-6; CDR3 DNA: TGTGCCAGCAGTTACGAGGGTGACTATGGCTACACCTTC; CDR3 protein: CASSYEGDYGYTF
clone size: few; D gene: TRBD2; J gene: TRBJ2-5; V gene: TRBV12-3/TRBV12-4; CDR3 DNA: TGTGCCAGCAGTTTTCGAAGCGGGGGGGAGACCCAGTACTTC; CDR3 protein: CASSFRSGGETQYF